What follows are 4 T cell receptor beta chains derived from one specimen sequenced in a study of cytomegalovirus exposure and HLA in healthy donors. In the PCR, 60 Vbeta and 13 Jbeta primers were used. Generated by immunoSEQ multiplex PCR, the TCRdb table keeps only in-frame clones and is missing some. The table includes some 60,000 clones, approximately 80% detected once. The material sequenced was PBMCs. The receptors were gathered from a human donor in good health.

This chain's CDR3 is CASSLDQGTGTYEQYF. The CDR3 DNA reads as TGTGCCAGCAGCTTAGATCAAGGGACAGGTACCTACGAGCAGTACTTC. The rearrangement links TRBV7-2 to TRBJ2-7; 8 nucleotides line up with TRBD1. Germline trimming cut 1 base from V and 2 bases from J; bases unmatched to any gene: 7. CDR1 is SGHTA, CDR2 FQGNSA, per germline. This CDR3 contains 16 residues.

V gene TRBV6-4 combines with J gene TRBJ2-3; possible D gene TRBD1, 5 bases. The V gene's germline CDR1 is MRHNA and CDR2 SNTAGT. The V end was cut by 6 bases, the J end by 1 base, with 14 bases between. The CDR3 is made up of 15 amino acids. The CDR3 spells CASSSRVGGTDTQYF. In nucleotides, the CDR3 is TGTGCCAGCAGCAGCAGGGTTGGTGGCACAGATACGCAGTATTTT.

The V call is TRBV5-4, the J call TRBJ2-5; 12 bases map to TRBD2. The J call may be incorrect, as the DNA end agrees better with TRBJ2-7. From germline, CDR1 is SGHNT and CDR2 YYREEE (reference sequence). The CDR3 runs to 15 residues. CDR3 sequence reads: CASSPRTSGTYEQYF. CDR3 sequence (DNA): TGTGCCAGCAGCCCCCGGACTAGCGGGACCTACGAGCAGTACTTC.

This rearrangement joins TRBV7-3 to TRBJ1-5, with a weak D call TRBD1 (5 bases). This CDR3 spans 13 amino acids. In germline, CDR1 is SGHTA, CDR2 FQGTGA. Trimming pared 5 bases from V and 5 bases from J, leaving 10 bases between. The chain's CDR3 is CASSVDTDQPQHF. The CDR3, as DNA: TGTGCCAGCAGCGTGGACACTGATCAGCCCCAGCATTTT.